This T cell receptor (beta chain) originates from a study of T cells in Graves' hyperthyroidism and ophthalmopathy. RNA transcripts provided the source from which TCR beta CDR3 regions were amplified. TCR CDR3 underwent first-round RT-PCR with the HTBI primer set. Each CDR3 protein gets one entry after TCRdb re-called the multiplex PCR reads with MiXCR. Counted here are 300,000 to 450,000 distinct CDR3 sequences, roughly 15% occurring once; the ten biggest clones make up around 20%. This clonotype came up many times. The junction had 3 bases not matched to a gene; V was cut back by 4 bases and J by 4 bases. In germline, CDR1 is GTSNPN, CDR2 SVGIG (reference sequence). The CDR3 sequence is 13 residues long. Ophthalmopathy patients had Clinical Activity Score at least 3, NOSPECS grade at least 4, duration under 3 months.

The chain couples TRBV30 to TRBJ1-5; 8 bases agree with TRBD1. This sequence was found in a woman aged 25 to 39 with Graves' ophthalmopathy. The sequenced sample consisted of blood. CDR3: CAWTGGINQPQHF. Written as DNA, the CDR3 is TGTGCCTGGACAGGGGGCATAAATCAGCCCCAGCATTTT.